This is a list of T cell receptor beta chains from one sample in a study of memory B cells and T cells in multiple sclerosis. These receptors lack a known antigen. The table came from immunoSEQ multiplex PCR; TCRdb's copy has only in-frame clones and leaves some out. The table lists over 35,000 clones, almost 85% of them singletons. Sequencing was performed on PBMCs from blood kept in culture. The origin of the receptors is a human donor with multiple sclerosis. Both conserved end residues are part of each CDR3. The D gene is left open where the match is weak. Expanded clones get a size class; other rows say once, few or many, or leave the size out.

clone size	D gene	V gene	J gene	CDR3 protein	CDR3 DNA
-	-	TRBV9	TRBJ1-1	CASSTMGTEAFF	TGTGCCAGCAGCACCATGGGCACTGAAGCTTTCTTT
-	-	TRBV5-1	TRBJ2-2	CASSFRDTGELFF	TGCGCCAGCAGCTTCAGGGACACCGGGGAGCTGTTTTTT
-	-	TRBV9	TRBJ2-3	CASSVTSGSTDTQYF	TGTGCCAGCAGCGTAACTTCAGGGAGCACAGATACGCAGTATTTT
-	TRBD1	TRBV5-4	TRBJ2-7	CASSLGGTGVDEQYF	TGTGCCAGCAGCTTGGGGGGGACAGGAGTGGACGAGCAGTACTTC
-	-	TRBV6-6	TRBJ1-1	CASKQSRYTEAFF	TGTGCCAGCAAACAATCGCGGTACACTGAAGCTTTCTTT
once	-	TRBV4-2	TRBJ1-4	CASSQGTTNEKLFF	TGTGCCAGCAGTCAAGGGACAACTAATGAAAAACTGTTTTTT
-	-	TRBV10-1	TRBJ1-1	CASSQTLINTEAFF	TGCGCCAGCAGCCAGACTTTGATTAACACTGAAGCTTTCTTT
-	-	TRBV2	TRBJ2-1	CASSEAPWGSNEQFF	TGTGCCAGCAGTGAAGCTCCTTGGGGTTCCAATGAGCAGTTCTTC
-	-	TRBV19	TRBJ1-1	CASRDSGTEAFF	TGTGCCAGTAGGGACTCTGGCACTGAAGCTTTCTTT
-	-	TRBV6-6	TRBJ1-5	CASCLGGNQPQHF	TGTGCCAGCTGTCTTGGGGGGAATCAGCCCCAGCATTTT
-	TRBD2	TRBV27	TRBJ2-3	CASSFVLAGGPDTQYF	TGTGCCAGCAGTTTTGTACTAGCGGGGGGTCCTGATACGCAGTATTTT
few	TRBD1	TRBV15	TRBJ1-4	CATSRDRTLEKLFF	TGTGCCACCAGCAGGGACAGGACGCTCGAAAAACTGTTTTTT
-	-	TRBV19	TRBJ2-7	CASSITDNSYEQYF	TGTGCCAGTAGTATTACGGACAACTCCTACGAGCAGTACTTC
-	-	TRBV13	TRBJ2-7	CASSSTGTVSYEQYF	TGTGCCAGCAGCTCGACCGGGACGGTGAGCTACGAGCAGTACTTC
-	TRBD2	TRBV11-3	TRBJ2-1	CASSSERGGRSYNEQFF	TGTGCCAGCAGCTCAGAGCGGGGGGGACGCTCCTACAATGAGCAGTTCTTC
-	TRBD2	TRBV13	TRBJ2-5	CASSLGLAGETQYF	TGTGCCAGCAGCTTAGGCCTAGCGGGAGAGACCCAGTACTTC
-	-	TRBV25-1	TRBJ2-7	CASSDWDTVEQYF	TGTGCCAGCAGTGATTGGGACACCGTCGAGCAGTACTTC
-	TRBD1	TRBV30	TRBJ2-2	CACYRGNTGELFF	TGTGCCTGTTACAGGGGGAACACCGGGGAGCTGTTTTTT
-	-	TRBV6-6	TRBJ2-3	CASSPNTGLRTDTQYF	TGTGCCAGCAGTCCTAACACAGGGCTTCGCACAGATACGCAGTATTTT
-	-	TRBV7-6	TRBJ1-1	CASSLGGGSTEAFF	TGTGCCAGCAGCTTAGGGGGCGGGAGCACTGAAGCTTTCTTT
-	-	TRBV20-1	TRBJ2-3	CSALRGDTQYF	TGCAGTGCTTTGCGTGGGGATACGCAGTATTTT
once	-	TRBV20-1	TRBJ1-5	CSASSQHF	TGCAGTGCTAGCTCCCAGCATTTT
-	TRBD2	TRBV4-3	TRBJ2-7	CASSPLAGGQYEQYF	TGCGCCAGCAGCCCACTAGCGGGGGGGCAGTACGAGCAGTACTTC
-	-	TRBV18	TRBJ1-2	CASSPPNGKHGYTF	TGTGCCAGCTCACCACCAAATGGGAAACATGGCTACACCTTC
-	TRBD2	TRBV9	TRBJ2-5	CASSVAGRRETQYF	TGTGCCAGCAGCGTAGCCGGGAGGAGGGAGACCCAGTACTTC
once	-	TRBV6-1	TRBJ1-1	CASKKTLNTEAFF	TGTGCCAGCAAAAAAACTCTGAACACTGAAGCTTTCTTT
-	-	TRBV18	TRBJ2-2	CASSIRGDSNTGELFF	TGTGCCAGCTCCATCAGGGGTGACAGCAACACCGGGGAGCTGTTTTTT
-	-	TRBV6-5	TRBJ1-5	CASHFGNQPQHF	TGTGCCAGCCATTTCGGCAATCAGCCCCAGCATTTT
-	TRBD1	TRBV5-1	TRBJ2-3	CASSSGLDRSDTQYF	TGCGCCAGCAGCTCGGGCCTGGACAGGTCAGATACGCAGTATTTT
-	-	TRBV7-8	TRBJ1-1	CASSLSSYPEAFF	TGTGCCAGCAGCCTCTCCAGTTACCCTGAAGCTTTCTTT
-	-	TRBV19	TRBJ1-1	CASSNVGSLSRTEAFF	TGTGCCAGTAGTAATGTAGGGAGTTTGTCACGCACTGAAGCTTTCTTT
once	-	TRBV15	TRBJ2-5	CATSRGGETQYF	TGTGCCACCAGCAGAGGGGGAGAGACCCAGTACTTC
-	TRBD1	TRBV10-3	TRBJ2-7	CAISSGTGPTYEQYF	TGTGCCATCAGTTCCGGGACAGGGCCGACCTACGAGCAGTACTTC
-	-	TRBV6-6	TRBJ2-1	CASNPLRSRHEQFF	TGTGCCAGCAACCCCTTGCGGTCGAGGCATGAGCAGTTCTTC
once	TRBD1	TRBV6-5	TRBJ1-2	CASSYRTGGYGYTF	TGTGCCAGCAGTTACAGGACAGGGGGGTATGGCTACACCTTC
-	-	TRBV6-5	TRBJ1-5	CASSYSSFRGNQHF	TGTGCCAGCAGTTACTCGAGCTTCAGGGGAAACCAGCATTTT
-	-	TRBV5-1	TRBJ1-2	CASSFTAGGGGGYTF	TGCGCCAGCAGCTTTACCGCCGGGGGCGGGGGCGGCTACACCTTC
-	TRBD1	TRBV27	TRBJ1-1	CASSLSGGADTEAFF	TGTGCCAGCAGTTTATCAGGGGGCGCGGACACTGAAGCTTTCTTT
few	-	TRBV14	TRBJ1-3	CASSHVGNTIYF	TGTGCCAGCAGCCACGTTGGAAACACCATATATTTT
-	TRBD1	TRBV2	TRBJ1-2	CASTVTGGGYGYTF	TGTGCCAGCACCGTGACAGGGGGAGGCTATGGCTACACCTTC
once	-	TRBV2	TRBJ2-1	CASSGGQTSSYNEQFF	TGTGCCAGCAGTGGCGGACAGACAAGCTCCTACAATGAGCAGTTCTTC
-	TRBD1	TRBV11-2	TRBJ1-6	CASSGGQGGQAYNSPLHF	TGTGCCAGCAGCGGGGGACAGGGGGGGCAGGCCTATAATTCACCCCTCCACTTT
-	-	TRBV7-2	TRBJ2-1	CASSYPPFNEQFF	TGTGCCAGCAGCTACCCCCCCTTCAATGAGCAGTTCTTC
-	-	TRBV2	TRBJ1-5	CASSAGGGSQPQHF	TGTGCCAGCAGCGCCGGGGGGGGCTCTCAGCCCCAGCATTTT
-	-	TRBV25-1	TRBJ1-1	CASSESGENTEAFF	TGTGCCAGCAGTGAATCCGGGGAGAACACTGAAGCTTTCTTT
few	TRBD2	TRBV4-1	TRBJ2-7	CASRPSGSYEQYF	TGCGCCAGCAGGCCTAGCGGTTCCTACGAGCAGTACTTC
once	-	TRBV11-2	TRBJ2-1	CASSWDHKGWQFF	TGTGCCAGCAGCTGGGATCACAAGGGTTGGCAGTTCTTC
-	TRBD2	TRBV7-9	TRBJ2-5	CASSSGTSGGALETQYF	TGTGCCAGCAGCTCCGGGACTAGCGGGGGGGCCTTAGAGACCCAGTACTTC
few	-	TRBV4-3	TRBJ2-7	CASSRSQAQYYEQYF	TGCGCCAGCAGCAGGAGCCAGGCCCAATACTACGAGCAGTACTTC
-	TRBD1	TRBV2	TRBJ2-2	CASSRTSGTGTGELFF	TGTGCCAGCAGCAGAACCTCCGGGACAGGGACCGGGGAGCTGTTTTTT
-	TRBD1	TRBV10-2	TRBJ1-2	CASSGRTGAYGYTF	TGCGCCAGCAGTGGGAGGACAGGGGCCTATGGCTACACCTTC
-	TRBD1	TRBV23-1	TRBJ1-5	CASRPPRTGGNQPQHF	TGCGCCAGCAGGCCTCCCAGGACAGGGGGCAATCAGCCCCAGCATTTT
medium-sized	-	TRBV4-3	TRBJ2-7	CASSPTRGFGGEQYF	TGCGCCAGCAGCCCGACCCGGGGCTTCGGCGGCGAGCAGTACTTC
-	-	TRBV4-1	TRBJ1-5	CASSQDMRDNQPQHF	TGCGCCAGCAGCCAAGATATGAGGGACAATCAGCCCCAGCATTTT
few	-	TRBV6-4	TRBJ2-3	CASSERGTDTQYF	TGTGCCAGCAGTGAACGGGGCACAGATACGCAGTATTTT
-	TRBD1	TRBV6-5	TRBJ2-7	CASRAIRDRAYEQYF	TGTGCCAGCAGGGCTATCCGGGACAGGGCCTACGAGCAGTACTTC
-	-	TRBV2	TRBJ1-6	CASTDNYNSPLHF	TGTGCCAGCACGGACAACTATAATTCACCCCTCCACTTT
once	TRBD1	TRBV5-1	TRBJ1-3	CASSVTGTGVLSGNTIYF	TGCGCCAGCAGCGTTACCGGGACAGGGGTTCTCTCTGGAAACACCATATATTTT